This entry lists 31 T cell receptor beta chains sequenced from one sample in a study of blood T cell repertoires in COVID-19 (TCRdb year 2020). Library method: the immunoSEQ multiplex PCR assay. TCRdb obtained this table from immuneACCESS and retained in-frame rearrangements with V and J assigned. These tables miss some clones; where compared with another copy, unresolved V genes account for less than half of the shortfall, and the remainder is unexplained. The sample contains over 90,000 clones, approximately 84% of them found a single time. Around 4.5% of the sample is taken by the ten largest. The specimen was peripheral blood. Every receptor here comes from a man aged 60-69 years with acute or convalescent COVID-19.

The chain is built from TRBV5-1 and TRBJ2-5; 11 bases align to TRBD2. CDR3 length equals 15 residues. Germline CDR1 is SGHRS and CDR2 is YFSETQ. The ends lost 4 bases at V and 2 bases at J; junction bases unmatched: 4. The CDR3 bases are TGCGCCAGCAGCAACCCTAGCGGGAGGCAAGAGACCCAGTACTTC. Encoded protein: CASSNPSGRQETQYF.

The chain combines TRBV30 with TRBJ1-4; D possibly corresponds to TRBD1 (6 bases). CDR1 GTSNPN and CDR2 SVGIG come from the germline V gene (reference sequence). The CDR3 extends over 14 amino acids. Trimming pared 2 bases from V and 6 bases from J, leaving 13 bases between. CDR3 DNA: TGTGCCTGGAGTAGTTTACAGGGTCATGAAAAACTGTTTTTT. This codes for CAWSSLQGHEKLFF.

The genes are TRBV3-1 (or the pseudogene TRBV3-2) and TRBJ1-1, with D tentatively TRBD1 (5 bases). The CDR3 runs to 14 residues. Germline V CDR1 and CDR2: LGHDT, YNNKEL (reference sequence). V lost 4 bases, J lost 5 bases, and 14 bases lay in between. CDR3: CASSPQWGDTEAFF. The CDR3 coding sequence is TGTGCCAGCAGCCCTCAGTGGGGGGATACTGAAGCTTTCTTT.

The chain links TRBV6-2 or TRBV6-3 to TRBJ1-2; possible D gene TRBD1, 5 bases. Germline-derived CDR1 and CDR2 are MNHEY and SVGEGT. Trimming left V 0 bases short and J 4 bases short, with 12 bases between. The CDR3 runs to 15 residues. In nucleotides, the CDR3 is TGTGCCAGCAGTTACTCGATAACAGGTGCCTATGGCTACACCTTC. Translated: CASSYSITGAYGYTF.

The chain employs TRBV11-2 and TRBJ2-1, with 7 nucleotides matching TRBD2. Per germline, CDR1 SGHAT and CDR2 FQNNGV. V lost 1 base to trimming and J lost 6 bases; unmatched junction nucleotides: 9. The CDR3 has 16 amino acids. CDR3 sequence (DNA): TGTGCCAGCAGCTTAGTTGGACTAGTATCGGGCAATGAGCAGTTCTTC. Translated, it gives CASSLVGLVSGNEQFF.

The chain is built from TRBV2 and TRBJ2-2; possibly TRBD1 for D (6 bases). V was pared by 5 bases and J by 0 bases, with 10 bases between. The length of the CDR3 is 15 residues. Germline V CDR1 and CDR2: SNHLY, FYNNEI. DNA of the CDR3: TGTGCCAGCAGTTCCGGGACAACGAACACCGGGGAGCTGTTTTTT. Amino acids: CASSSGTTNTGELFF.

The rearrangement links TRBV5-1 to TRBJ2-2, with D perhaps matching TRBD2 (6 bases). The CDR3 covers 17 residues. The V end was cut by 1 base, the J end by 4 bases, with 17 bases between. The germline CDR1 and CDR2 sequences are SGHRS and YFSETQ. The CDR3 here is CASSLLLPGDGTGELFF. DNA for the CDR3: TGCGCCAGCAGCTTGCTCCTTCCGGGGGATGGCACCGGGGAGCTGTTTTTT.

The chain has TRBV6-5 and TRBJ2-7, with 7 bases aligning to TRBD1. The ends lost 0 bases at V and 1 base at J; junction bases unmatched: 6. This CDR3 is built from 16 residues. The germline V gene has CDR1 MNHEY and CDR2 SVGAGI. The chain's CDR3 is CASSYSKDRHSYEQYF. CDR3 sequence (DNA): TGTGCCAGCAGTTACTCGAAGGACAGGCATTCCTACGAGCAGTACTTC.

This clone was counted once. This chain connects TRBV7-2 to TRBJ2-6; TRBD1 agrees at 9 bases. The CDR3 spans 17 residues. V dropped 1 base and J dropped 8; count of bases not matched to a gene: 9. Germline loops: CDR1 SGHTA, CDR2 FQGNSA. The CDR3 protein is CASSLGGQGLWTNVLTF. The CDR3 coding sequence is TGTGCCAGCAGCTTAGGGGGACAGGGACTTTGGACCAACGTCCTGACTTTC.

The CDR3 loop is CASSSTGGGQTQYF. CDR3 bases: TGTGCCAGCAGCTCGACGGGGGGTGGGCAGACCCAGTACTTC. The chain has TRBV6-2 or TRBV6-3 and TRBJ2-5, with 7 bases matching TRBD2. Germline loops: CDR1 MNHEY, CDR2 SVGEGT. CDR3 length equals 14 residues. J gave up 6 bases and V 6 bases, and 10 bases lay outside the gene matches.

This chain joins TRBV11-3 and TRBJ2-1; 8 positions agree with TRBD2. V shed 3 bases and J 0 bases; nucleotides not matched to a gene: 4. This CDR3 comprises 16 residues. Germline V gene sequence: CDR1 SGHNT, CDR2 YENEEA. CDR3 in amino acids: CASSLSGSLSYNEQFF. CDR3 in DNA: TGTGCCAGCAGCTTGAGCGGGAGCCTCTCCTACAATGAGCAGTTCTTC.

In regard to this clone: Different DNA sequences within this sample yield the same CDR3. J is TRBJ2-1 and V is TRBV2, with 12 bases lining up with TRBD2. V lost 7 bases, J lost 7 bases, and 5 bases stayed unmatched. Germline V gene lookup returns CDR1 SNHLY and CDR2 FYNNEI. The CDR3 is 14 residues long. The CDR3 DNA follows: TGTGCCAGCATCCTAGCGGGGGGGCCAAATGAGCAGTTCTTC. Encoded protein: CASILAGGPNEQFF. The complete variable domain, with remaining parts taken from reference TRBV2 and TRBJ2-1, reads EPEVTQTPSHQVTQMGQEVILRCVPISNHLYFYWYRQILGQKVEFLVSFYNNEISEKSEIFDDQFSVERPDGSNFTLKIRSTKLEDSAMYFCASILAGGPNEQFFGPGTRLTVL.

This clone has a handful of counts. The gene calls are TRBV5-6 and TRBJ1-6, with TRBD1 matching 9 bases. CDR3 size: 15 residues. The junction had 13 bases not matched to a gene; V was cut back by 7 bases and J by 11 bases. The germline gives CDR1 SGHDT, CDR2 YYEEEE. For the CDR3, the DNA is TGTGCCAGCGCACTCCGGGACAGGGAGGCTGCACCCCTCCACTTT. Translating gives CASALRDREAAPLHF.

This clone was observed a few times. V is TRBV27 and J is TRBJ1-5; maybe TRBD1 (5 bases). In germline, CDR1 is MNHEY, CDR2 SMNVEV (reference sequence). The CDR3 runs to 13 residues. With 1 base removed from V and 9 bases from J, the gap between germline ends came to 10 bases. DNA for the CDR3: TGTGCCAGCAGTTTATTGGTCGGGGGGCCCCAGCATTTT. It is translated as CASSLLVGGPQHF.

V gene TRBV15 combines with J gene TRBJ2-1, with D possibly being TRBD2 (6 bases). Germline V CDR1 and CDR2: LNHNV, YYDKDF (reference sequence). V lost 2 bases and J 7 bases, leaving 27 bases between the germline ends. The CDR3 sequence is 19 residues long. The CDR3 here is CATSRPFFVLRDSRNEQFF. For the CDR3, the DNA is TGTGCCACCAGCAGACCTTTCTTTGTATTGCGGGACTCCCGGAATGAGCAGTTCTTC.

In DNA form, the CDR3 reads TGTGCCAGCACCCTGGGCGCGGGACTCTACAATGAGCAGTTCTTC. Translated, it gives CASTLGAGLYNEQFF. The V call is TRBV11-2, the J call TRBJ2-1, with D possibly TRBD2 on 6 matching bases. The CDR3 loop spans 15 amino acids. V was clipped by 7 bases and J by 3 bases, with 16 bases between them. Per the germline V gene, CDR1 is SGHAT and CDR2 is FQNNGV.

V is TRBV5-6 and J is TRBJ1-4, with 7 nucleotides matching TRBD1. The CDR3 has 15 residues. With 4 bases clipped from V and 5 bases from J, the junction kept 8 bases outside the gene matches. Germline-derived CDR1 and CDR2 are SGHDT and YYEEEE. CDR3 sequence (DNA): TGTGCCAGCAGCCCGTTGGGCAGGGGGAATGAAAAACTGTTTTTT. Its translation is CASSPLGRGNEKLFF.

The V call is TRBV6-6, the J call TRBJ2-1, with 7 bases aligning to TRBD2. Germline values: CDR1 MNHNY, CDR2 SVGAGI (reference sequence). V lost 5 bases, J lost 8 bases, and 12 bases stayed unmatched. CDR3 length: 15 amino acids. This chain's CDR3 is CASSTTSRGRYEQFF. The CDR3 DNA follows: TGTGCCAGCAGTACGACTAGCCGGGGGAGGTATGAGCAGTTCTTC.

This chain's CDR3 is CASSAREASYNEQFF. The DNA for the CDR3 is TGTGCCAGCAGCGCGCGGGAGGCTAGCTACAATGAGCAGTTCTTC. This chain joins TRBV9 and TRBJ2-1, with 8 nucleotides matching TRBD2. Germline V gives CDR1 SGDLS, CDR2 YYNGEE. V gave up 3 bases and J gave up 3 bases; unmatched junction bases: 5. The CDR3 runs 15 residues.

J is TRBJ2-7 and V is TRBV11-2; the match to TRBD1 covers 7 bases. The CDR3 has 14 amino acids. After removal of 4 bases from V and 3 bases from J, the junction contained 6 bases not matched to a gene. Germline lookup yields CDR1 SGHAT and CDR2 FQNNGV. CDR3 sequence: CASSSGTALYEQYF. As DNA, the CDR3 is TGTGCCAGCAGCTCAGGGACAGCCCTCTACGAGCAGTACTTC. The full variable domain, completed using reference TRBV11-2 and TRBJ2-7, is EAGVAQSPRYKIIEKRQSVAFWCNPISGHATLYWYQQILGQGPKLLIQFQNNGVVDDSQLPKDRFSAERLKGVDSTLKIQPAKLEDSAVYLCASSSGTALYEQYFGPGTRLTVT.

The rearrangement links TRBV6-5 to TRBJ2-7; D unresolved. The CDR3 consists of 12 residues. Deletions cut 5 bases from V and 4 bases from J, with 9 bases between. The germline V gene has CDR1 MNHEY and CDR2 SVGAGI. The CDR3 is CASSQALYEQYF. The CDR3 DNA reads TGTGCCAGCAGTCAGGCCCTGTACGAGCAGTACTTC.

The genes are TRBV9 and TRBJ2-4, with D hard to call. Trimming left V 4 bases short and J 0 bases short, with 14 bases between. Looked up from germline, CDR1 is SGDLS and CDR2 is YYNGEE. The CDR3 covers 16 residues. CDR3 bases: TGTGCCAGCAGCAACAGTGGGCTACTAGCCAAAAACATTCAGTACTTC. As protein: CASSNSGLLAKNIQYF. The entire variable domain, with the rest obtained from reference TRBV9 and TRBJ2-4, is as follows: DSGVTQTPKHLITATGQRVTLRCSPRSGDLSVYWYQQSLDQGLQFLIQYYNGEERAKGNILERFSAQQFPDLHSELNLSSLELGDSALYFCASSNSGLLAKNIQYFGAGTRLSVL.

This clone has just a few counts. The chain uses TRBV3-1 (or the pseudogene TRBV3-2) and TRBJ1-1, with D unclear. The CDR3 loop spans 15 amino acids. V was pared by 9 bases and J by 1 base, with 18 bases between. Germline CDR1 and CDR2: LGHDT and YNNKEL (reference sequence). The CDR3 DNA sequence: TGTGCCAGGGATCAGCAGTGTCGAGGGAACACTGAAGCTTTCTTT. Residues: CARDQQCRGNTEAFF.

This sequence joins TRBV6-5 and TRBJ2-3; D perhaps matches TRBD1 (6 bases). The CDR3 loop spans 14 amino acids. From germline, CDR1 is MNHEY and CDR2 SVGAGI. V was cut by 6 bases and J by 2 bases, with 12 bases left in between. This CDR3 reads CASRGQIITDTQYF. CDR3 DNA sequence: TGTGCCAGCAGAGGACAGATTATCACAGATACGCAGTATTTT.

The rearrangement uses TRBV25-1 and TRBJ2-3; TRBD2 aligns across 10 bases. The germline CDR1 and CDR2 sequences are MGHDK and SYGVNS. The trim removed 6 bases at V and 0 bases at J, leaving 6 bases unmatched. The CDR3 contains 16 residues. The CDR3 sequence is CASSRPSGGSTDTQYF. The CDR3 region has the DNA TGTGCCAGCAGCCGACCTAGCGGGGGTAGCACAGATACGCAGTATTTT.

The genes are TRBV28 and TRBJ2-7, with a possible D match to TRBD1 (6 bases). The germline V gene encodes CDR1 MDHEN and CDR2 SYDVKM. V was shortened by 5 bases and J by 3 bases, with 17 bases between the two germline ends. CDR3 length: 15 residues. CDR3 in amino acids: CASSRPGQKNYEQYF. For the CDR3, the DNA is TGTGCCAGCAGTCGCCCTGGACAGAAGAACTACGAGCAGTACTTC.

The rearrangement uses TRBV18 and TRBJ1-1; 9 nucleotides agree with TRBD1. This CDR3 contains 15 residues. Germline-derived CDR1 and CDR2 are KGHSH and LQKENI. V trimming: 5 bases; J trimming: 5 bases; junction bases outside the gene matches: 9. For the CDR3, the DNA is TGTGCCAGCTCATCCGCGGGACAGGGTTGGACTGAAGCTTTCTTT. It encodes CASSSAGQGWTEAFF.

This sequence joins TRBV3-1 (or the pseudogene TRBV3-2) and TRBJ1-1, with TRBD1 matching 8 bases. CDR3 size: 14 residues. J was trimmed by 3 bases and V by 4 bases; bases with no gene match: 4. The germline V gene encodes CDR1 LGHDT and CDR2 YNNKEL (reference sequence). In nucleotides, the CDR3 is TGTGCCAGCAGCCTCAGGGGGCGGGACACTGAAGCTTTCTTT. Residues: CASSLRGRDTEAFF.

V usage is TRBV29-1 and J usage is TRBJ2-5; 8 positions agree with TRBD2. The germline CDR1 and CDR2 sequences are SQVTM and ANQGSEA. Trimming took 2 bases from V and 5 from J; bases not matched to a gene: 1. The CDR3 has 12 amino acids. CDR3 residues: CSVESGGETQYF. The CDR3 DNA is TGCAGCGTTGAATCGGGAGGGGAGACCCAGTACTTC.

There are a few counts of this clone. The V and J genes are TRBV28 and TRBJ1-2, with D perhaps matching TRBD1 (5 bases). Deletions cut 6 bases from V and 2 bases from J, with 16 bases between. CDR1 is MDHEN and CDR2 is SYDVKM in the germline V gene. The CDR3 consists of 15 residues. In nucleotides, the CDR3 is TGTGCCAGCAGCTTTGCAAACAGGAGAAACTATGGCTACACCTTC. As protein: CASSFANRRNYGYTF.

This clone appeared once. The gene calls are TRBV6-5 and TRBJ1-1; 7 nucleotides align to TRBD1. Per germline, CDR1 MNHEY and CDR2 SVGAGI. Germline trimming cut 8 bases from V and 1 base from J; bases unmatched to any gene: 7. CDR3 length equals 14 residues. CDR3 sequence (DNA): TGTGCCAGCCTTTGGCAGGGGGGGAACACTGAAGCTTTCTTT. Amino acids: CASLWQGGNTEAFF.